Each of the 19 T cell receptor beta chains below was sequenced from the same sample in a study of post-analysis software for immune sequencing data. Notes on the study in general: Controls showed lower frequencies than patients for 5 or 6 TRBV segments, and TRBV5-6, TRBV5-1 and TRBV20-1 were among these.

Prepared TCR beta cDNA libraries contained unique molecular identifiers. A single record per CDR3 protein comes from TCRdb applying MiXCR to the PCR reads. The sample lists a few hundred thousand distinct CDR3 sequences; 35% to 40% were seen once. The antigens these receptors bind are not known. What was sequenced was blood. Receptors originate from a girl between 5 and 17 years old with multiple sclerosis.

CDR3 sequence reads: CAISESVGQGETQYF. The DNA for the CDR3 is TGTGCCATCAGTGAGTCGGTCGGCCAAGGGGAGACCCAGTACTTC. The chain links TRBV10-3 to TRBJ2-5; D unresolved. Trimming left V 0 bases short and J 5 bases short, with 13 bases between. The germline V gene encodes CDR1 ENHRY and CDR2 SYGVKD. This CDR3 is built from 15 residues.

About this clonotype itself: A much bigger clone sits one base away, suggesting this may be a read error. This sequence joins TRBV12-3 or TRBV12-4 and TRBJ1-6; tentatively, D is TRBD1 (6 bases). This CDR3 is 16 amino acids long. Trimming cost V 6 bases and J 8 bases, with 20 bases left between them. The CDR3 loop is CASRTPGALHDSPLHF. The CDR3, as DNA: TGTGCCAGCAGAACCCCAGGGGCTCTCCATGATTCACCCCTCCACTTT.

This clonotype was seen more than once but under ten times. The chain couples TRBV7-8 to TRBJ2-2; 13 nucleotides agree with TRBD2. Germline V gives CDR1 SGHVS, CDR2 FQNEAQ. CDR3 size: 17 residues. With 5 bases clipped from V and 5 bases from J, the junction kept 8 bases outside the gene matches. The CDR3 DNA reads TGTGCCAGCAGCGTACTAGCGGGGGGGCCGTGGACCGGGGAGCTGTTTTTT. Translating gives CASSVLAGGPWTGELFF.

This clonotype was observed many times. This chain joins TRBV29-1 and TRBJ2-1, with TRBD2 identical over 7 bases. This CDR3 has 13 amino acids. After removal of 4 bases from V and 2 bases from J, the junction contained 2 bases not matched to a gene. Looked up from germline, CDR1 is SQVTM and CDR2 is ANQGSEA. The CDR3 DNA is TGCAGCGTTGGGGGGGGTGCCTACAATGAGCAGTTCTTC. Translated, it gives CSVGGGAYNEQFF.

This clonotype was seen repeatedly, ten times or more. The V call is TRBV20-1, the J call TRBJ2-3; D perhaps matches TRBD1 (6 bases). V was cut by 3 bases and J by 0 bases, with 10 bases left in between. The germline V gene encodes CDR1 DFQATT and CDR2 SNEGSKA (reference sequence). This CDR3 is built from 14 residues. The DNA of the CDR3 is TGCAGTGCTAGCGACAGGCAAAGCACAGATACGCAGTATTTT. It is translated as CSASDRQSTDTQYF.

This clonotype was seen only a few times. The CDR3 reads CSDIPGGRCVHQPQHF. As DNA, the CDR3 is TGCAGTGATATTCCAGGGGGGAGGTGCGTTCATCAGCCCCAGCATTTT. This rearrangement joins TRBV20-1 to TRBJ1-5; TRBD1 matches at 7 bases. Germline V gene sequence: CDR1 DFQATT, CDR2 SNEGSKA (reference sequence). The CDR3 has 16 residues. V lost 7 bases and J lost 5; bases outside the gene matches: 17.

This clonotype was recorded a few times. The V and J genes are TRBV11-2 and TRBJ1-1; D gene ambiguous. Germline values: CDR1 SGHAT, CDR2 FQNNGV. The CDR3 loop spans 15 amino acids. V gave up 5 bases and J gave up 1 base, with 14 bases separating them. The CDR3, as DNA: TGTGCCAGCAGCCCGCTACCGTTTTGGAACACTGAAGCTTTCTTT. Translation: CASSPLPFWNTEAFF.

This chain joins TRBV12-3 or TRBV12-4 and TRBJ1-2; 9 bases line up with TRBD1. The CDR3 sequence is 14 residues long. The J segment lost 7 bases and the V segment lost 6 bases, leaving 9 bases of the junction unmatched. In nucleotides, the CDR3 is TGTGCCAGCAGCCAGGACAGGGGCAAAGGTGGCTACACCTTC. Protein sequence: CASSQDRGKGGYTF.

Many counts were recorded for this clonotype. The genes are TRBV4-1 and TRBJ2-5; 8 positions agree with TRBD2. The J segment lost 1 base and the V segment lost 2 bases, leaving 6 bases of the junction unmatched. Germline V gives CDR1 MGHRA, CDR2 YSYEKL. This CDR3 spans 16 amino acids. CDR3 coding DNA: TGCGCCAGCAGCCAAAGCGCTAGCGGGCCCCAAGAGACCCAGTACTTC. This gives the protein CASSQSASGPQETQYF.

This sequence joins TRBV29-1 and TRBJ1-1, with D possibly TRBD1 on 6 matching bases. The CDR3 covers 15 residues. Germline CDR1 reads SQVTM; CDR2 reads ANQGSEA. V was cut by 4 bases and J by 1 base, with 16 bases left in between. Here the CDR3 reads CSVVLQGGRNTEAFF. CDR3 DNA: TGCAGCGTTGTTCTACAGGGAGGTCGGAACACTGAAGCTTTCTTT.

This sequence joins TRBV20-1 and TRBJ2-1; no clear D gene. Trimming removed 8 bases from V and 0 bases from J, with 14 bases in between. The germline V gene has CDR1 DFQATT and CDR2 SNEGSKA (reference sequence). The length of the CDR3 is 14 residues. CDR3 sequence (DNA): TGCAGTACAACCCTACACAGCTCCTACAATGAGCAGTTCTTC. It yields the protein CSTTLHSSYNEQFF.

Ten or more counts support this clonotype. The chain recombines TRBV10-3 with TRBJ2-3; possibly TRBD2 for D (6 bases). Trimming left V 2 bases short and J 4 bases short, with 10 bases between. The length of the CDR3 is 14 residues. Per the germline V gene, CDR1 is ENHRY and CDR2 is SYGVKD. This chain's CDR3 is CAISETTSPDTQYF. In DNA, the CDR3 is TGTGCCATCAGTGAGACGACTAGTCCAGATACGCAGTATTTT.

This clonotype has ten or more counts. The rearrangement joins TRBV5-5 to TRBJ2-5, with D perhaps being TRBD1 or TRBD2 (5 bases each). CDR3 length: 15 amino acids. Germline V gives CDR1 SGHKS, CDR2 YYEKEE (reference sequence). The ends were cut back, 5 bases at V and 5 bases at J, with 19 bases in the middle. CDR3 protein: CASSRDGARFETQYF. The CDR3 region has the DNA TGTGCCAGCAGTCGGGATGGGGCCCGGTTCGAGACCCAGTACTTC.

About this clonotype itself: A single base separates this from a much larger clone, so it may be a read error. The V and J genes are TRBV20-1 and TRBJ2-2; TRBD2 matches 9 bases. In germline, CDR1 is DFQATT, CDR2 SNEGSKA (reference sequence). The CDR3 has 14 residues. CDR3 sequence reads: CSARVAGAGGERFF. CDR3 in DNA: TGCAGTGCTAGAGTAGCGGGAGCGGGCGGGGAGCGGTTTTTT.

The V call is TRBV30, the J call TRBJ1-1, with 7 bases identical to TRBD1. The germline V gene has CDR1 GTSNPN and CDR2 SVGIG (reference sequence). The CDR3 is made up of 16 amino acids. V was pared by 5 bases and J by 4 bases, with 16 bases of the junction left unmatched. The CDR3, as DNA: TGTGCCTGGGTTACAGGGGAATTTTGGGTTTCCACTGAAGCTTTCTTT. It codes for CAWVTGEFWVSTEAFF. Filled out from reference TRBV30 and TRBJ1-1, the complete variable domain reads SQTIHQWPATLVQPVGSPLSLECTVEGTSNPNLYWYRQAAGRGLQLLFYSVGIGQISSEVPQNLSASRPQDRQFILSSKKLLLSDSGFYLCAWVTGEFWVSTEAFFGQGTRLTVV.

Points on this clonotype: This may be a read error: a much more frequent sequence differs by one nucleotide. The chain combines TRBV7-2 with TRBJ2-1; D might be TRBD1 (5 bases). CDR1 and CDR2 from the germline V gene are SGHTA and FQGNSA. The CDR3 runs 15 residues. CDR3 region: CASIPRQKSDNERFF. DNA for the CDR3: TGTGCCAGCATCCCGCGACAGAAGAGCGACAATGAGCGGTTCTTC.

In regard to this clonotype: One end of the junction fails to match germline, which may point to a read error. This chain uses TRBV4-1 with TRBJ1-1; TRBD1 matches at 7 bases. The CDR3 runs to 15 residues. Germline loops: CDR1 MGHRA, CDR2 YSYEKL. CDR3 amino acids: CASGQEGSGGTEAFF. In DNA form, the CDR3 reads TGCGCCAGCGGCCAAGAGGGTTCAGGGGGCACTGAAGCTTTCTTT.

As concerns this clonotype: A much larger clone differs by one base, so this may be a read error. For the CDR3, the DNA is TGTGCCACCAGCAGAGATGGGGGCGGAGGCCAGAACAATGAGCAGTACTTC. It translates to CATSRDGGGGQNNEQYF. This rearrangement joins TRBV15 to TRBJ2-5; maybe TRBD1 (6 bases). V lost 0 bases and J lost 11, with 25 bases in between. Germline CDR1 and CDR2: LNHNV and YYDKDF (reference sequence). The CDR3 extends over 17 amino acids.

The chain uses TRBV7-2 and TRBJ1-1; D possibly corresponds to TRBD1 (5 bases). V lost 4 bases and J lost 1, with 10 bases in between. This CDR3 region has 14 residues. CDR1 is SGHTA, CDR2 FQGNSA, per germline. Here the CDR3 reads CASSWMGGNTEAFF. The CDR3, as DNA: TGTGCCAGCAGCTGGATGGGGGGGAACACTGAAGCTTTCTTT.